Listed below are T cell receptor beta chains from one sample, sequenced in a study of OX40 agonist ivuxolimab in advanced cancers. Clones were read by immunoSEQ multiplex PCR, and TCRdb kept only the in-frame ones, dropping some. Here the sample spans about 88,000 clones, 85% being singletons. This specimen was CD4+ or CD8+ T cells sorted from blood, taken in a trial of the OX40 agonist ivuxolimab. Receptors were obtained from an adult with an advanced solid tumor such as melanoma, head and neck, liver or kidney cancer. Each CDR3 is given with its conserved first and last residue. The D gene is left open where the match is weak. Rows give clone size only sometimes, using once, few, many, or a class for an expanded clone.

abundance: few; v_gene: TRBV2; d_gene: TRBD1; j_gene: TRBJ1-2; CDR3nt: TGTGCCAGCAATACCGGGGGGGGACAGGGACCCTCCCGCTACACCTTC; CDR3aa: CASNTGGGQGPSRYTF
abundance: .; v_gene: TRBV5-5; d_gene: .; j_gene: TRBJ1-2; CDR3nt: TGTGCCAGCAGCTCCTATACGAGTGAGTCCTATGGCTACACCTTC; CDR3aa: CASSSYTSESYGYTF
abundance: .; v_gene: TRBV29-1; d_gene: TRBD1; j_gene: TRBJ2-7; CDR3nt: TGCAGCGCCGGACAGGGGCAAAACGAGCAGTACTTC; CDR3aa: CSAGQGQNEQYF
abundance: .; v_gene: TRBV29-1; d_gene: .; j_gene: TRBJ1-1; CDR3nt: TGCAGCGCCCTAAAGGGGCACGTTGGAGGTGAGGCTTTCTTT; CDR3aa: CSALKGHVGGEAFF
abundance: .; v_gene: TRBV27; d_gene: .; j_gene: TRBJ2-5; CDR3nt: TGTGCCAGCAGTTTCGGACCCTCCCAGACCCAGTACTTC; CDR3aa: CASSFGPSQTQYF
abundance: .; v_gene: TRBV18; d_gene: .; j_gene: TRBJ2-3; CDR3nt: TGTGCCACCGACGGGACTTCAGATACGCAGTATTTT; CDR3aa: CATDGTSDTQYF
abundance: .; v_gene: TRBV18; d_gene: .; j_gene: TRBJ1-1; CDR3nt: TGTGCCAGCTCACCAGGAAGGGATACTGAAGCTTTCTTT; CDR3aa: CASSPGRDTEAFF
abundance: .; v_gene: TRBV6-5; d_gene: TRBD2; j_gene: TRBJ2-5; CDR3nt: TGTGCCAGCAGTTACGGGATAGCGGGGGCCCAGTACTTC; CDR3aa: CASSYGIAGAQYF
abundance: .; v_gene: TRBV15; d_gene: .; j_gene: TRBJ1-1; CDR3nt: TGTGCCACCAGCAGAGATTATGACAGTGAAGCTTTCTTT; CDR3aa: CATSRDYDSEAFF
abundance: .; v_gene: TRBV6-6; d_gene: TRBD1; j_gene: TRBJ2-2; CDR3nt: TGTGCCACCCAAAAAGGACAGGGAGTCACCGGGGAGCTGTTTTTT; CDR3aa: CATQKGQGVTGELFF
abundance: .; v_gene: TRBV28; d_gene: .; j_gene: TRBJ2-5; CDR3nt: TGTGCCAGCAGTTTATTCGCTAGCCGGGAGACCCAGTACTTC; CDR3aa: CASSLFASRETQYF